These 17 T cell receptor beta chains originate from one sample sequenced in a study of immune cell composition in non-small cell lung cancer. Sequencing used immunoSEQ multiplex PCR; TCRdb keeps in-frame clones, though not all of them. Of roughly 9,500 clones listed, about 80% were seen once; the top ten hold 13%. Normal lung sampling was at least 3 cm from the tumour, as distant as possible. Sequencing was performed on non-adjacent lung tissue. The origin of the receptors is a human donor with non-small cell lung cancer.

The V and J genes are TRBV18 and TRBJ1-3; no clear D. The CDR3 loop spans 17 amino acids. V shed 6 bases and J shed 1 base, with 19 bases lying between them. Germline CDR1 and CDR2: KGHSH and LQKENI. As DNA, the CDR3 is TGTGCCAGCTCCCCGGGTTTCGGGAGACCGTCTGGAAACACCATATATTTT. Encoded protein: CASSPGFGRPSGNTIYF.

The V and J genes are TRBV29-1 and TRBJ2-7; D unresolved. Germline assignment: CDR1 SQVTM and CDR2 ANQGSEA. V was shortened by 5 bases and J by 0 bases, with 8 bases between the two germline ends. The CDR3 covers 12 residues. The CDR3 nucleotides are TGCAGCGTTAGGGCCAGCTCCTACGAGCAGTACTTC. It codes for CSVRASSYEQYF.

The chain carries TRBV9 and TRBJ2-1; 9 positions match TRBD1. The CDR3 contains 15 residues. Germline V gives CDR1 SGDLS, CDR2 YYNGEE. With 4 bases clipped from V and 10 bases from J, the junction kept 12 bases outside the gene matches. The CDR3 reads CASSPGQGPWMEQFF. As DNA, the CDR3 is TGTGCCAGCAGCCCTGGACAGGGGCCATGGATGGAGCAGTTCTTC.

This clone was found a few times. V usage is TRBV7-6 and J usage is TRBJ1-6, with TRBD1 matching 9 bases. The CDR3 is 14 residues long. Germline CDR1 reads SGHVS; CDR2 reads FNYEAQ. Unmatched junction bases numbered 6, after V lost 5 bases and J lost 10 bases. This CDR3 is CASSAGTGNSPLHF. CDR3 DNA sequence: TGTGCCAGCAGCGCCGGGACAGGGAACTCACCCCTCCACTTT.

This clone appeared a few times. The rearrangement links TRBV7-9 to TRBJ2-6, with D unclear. V dropped 5 bases and J dropped 1 base, with 9 bases sitting between them. CDR1 SEHNR and CDR2 FQNEAQ come from the germline V gene (reference sequence). This CDR3 region has 15 residues. The CDR3 nucleotides are TGTGCCAGCAGCCTCCCCCAATCTGGGGCCAACGTCCTGACTTTC. Translating gives CASSLPQSGANVLTF.

There are a few counts of this clone. A junction boundary mismatches the germline segment, possibly from a read error. The chain has TRBV11-3 and TRBJ2-3, with 8 bases aligning to TRBD2. The germline gives CDR1 SGHNT, CDR2 YENEEA. This CDR3 spans 14 amino acids. The CDR3 reads CASSLGSGGRNLVF. As DNA, the CDR3 is TGTGCCAGCAGCTTAGGTTCAGGCGGGAGGAACCTAGTATTT.

This sequence joins TRBV28 and TRBJ2-7; D may be TRBD1 (5 bases). The CDR3 covers 11 residues. Trimming stripped 10 bases from V and 4 bases from J, with 11 bases between. Germline V gene lookup returns CDR1 MDHEN and CDR2 SYDVKM. The CDR3 nucleotides are TGTGCCAATCAAACAGGATACGAGCAGTACTTC. It is translated as CANQTGYEQYF.

This chain joins TRBV20-1 and TRBJ1-3; TRBD1 is a possible D gene (5 bases). Germline CDR1 DFQATT, CDR2 SNEGSKA (reference sequence). This CDR3 comprises 11 residues. CDR3: CSRVVGNTIYF. The CDR3 DNA follows: TGCAGCAGGGTTGTTGGAAACACCATATATTTT.

The V and J genes are TRBV6-5 and TRBJ1-2, with D perhaps TRBD1 (6 bases). Germline loops: CDR1 MNHEY, CDR2 SVGAGI. Trimming removed 5 bases at V and 3 bases at J, with 13 bases between. The length of the CDR3 is 14 residues. CDR3 protein: CASSPEGGYYGYTF. The CDR3 DNA sequence: TGTGCCAGCAGTCCTGAGGGGGGGTACTATGGCTACACCTTC.

The chain links TRBV7-2 to TRBJ2-5, with 7 bases that match TRBD1. J gave up 3 bases and V 5 bases, and 9 bases lay outside the gene matches. CDR3 length: 15 amino acids. Germline V lookup: CDR1 SGHTA, CDR2 FQGNSA. The CDR3: CASSARTGPEETQYF. In nucleotides, the CDR3 is TGTGCCAGCAGCGCGAGGACAGGACCCGAAGAGACCCAGTACTTC.

The chain has TRBV29-1 and TRBJ2-5, with D perhaps TRBD1 (6 bases). CDR3 size: 15 residues. The V gene's germline CDR1 is SQVTM and CDR2 ANQGSEA. V lost 4 bases and J 5 bases, leaving 20 bases between the germline ends. The CDR3 nucleotides are TGCAGCGTTGTGGGGGCACCCGGAGGTGGGGAGACCCAGTACTTC. Its translation: CSVVGAPGGGETQYF.

This rearrangement joins TRBV18 to TRBJ2-3; D remains unclear. CDR3 length: 14 amino acids. V dropped 3 bases and J dropped 4 bases, with 11 bases sitting between them. Per germline, CDR1 KGHSH and CDR2 LQKENI. For the CDR3, the DNA is TGTGCCAGCTCACCGCTAGGGCAGGCAGATACGCAGTATTTT. As protein: CASSPLGQADTQYF.

The rearrangement links TRBV7-9 to TRBJ2-7; D possibly uses TRBD1 or TRBD2 (5 bases each). The CDR3 runs 14 residues. Trimming took off 1 base at V and 0 bases at J, with 7 bases between the two ends. Germline values: CDR1 SEHNR, CDR2 FQNEAQ (reference sequence). The CDR3 bases are TGTGCCAGCAGCTTAGATGGGGGCTCCTACGAGCAGTACTTC. It codes for CASSLDGGSYEQYF.

V gene TRBV28 combines with J gene TRBJ2-2; D is unclear. Germline V gene lookup returns CDR1 MDHEN and CDR2 SYDVKM. Trimming stripped 4 bases from V and 0 bases from J, with 0 bases between. The CDR3 extends over 12 amino acids. The CDR3 loop reads CASSSNTGELFF. The DNA of the CDR3 is TGTGCCAGCAGTTCGAACACCGGGGAGCTGTTTTTT.

The chain uses TRBV6-5 and TRBJ2-5; D remains unclear. The V end was cut by 4 bases, the J end by 2 bases, with 14 bases between. CDR1 is MNHEY, CDR2 SVGAGI, per germline. The CDR3 covers 15 residues. The CDR3 DNA follows: TGTGCCAGCAGTTCCCCTGGTGGGCAGCAAGAGACCCAGTACTTC. Translating gives CASSSPGGQQETQYF.

The chain joins TRBV7-9 to TRBJ2-2, with TRBD2 identical over 10 bases. The trim removed 5 bases at V and 8 bases at J, leaving 8 bases unmatched. Germline V gene data show CDR1 as SEHNR and CDR2 as FQNEAQ (reference sequence). The CDR3 has 15 amino acids. This CDR3 is CASSQPGLASGELFF. CDR3 nucleotide sequence: TGTGCCAGCAGCCAACCGGGACTAGCGTCAGGGGAGCTGTTTTTT. Drawing the rest from reference TRBV7-9 and TRBJ2-2, the complete variable domain is DTGVSQNPRHKITKRGQNVTFRCDPISEHNRLYWYRQTLGQGPEFLTYFQNEAQLEKSRLLSDRFSAERPKGSFSTLEIQRTEQGDSAMYLCASSQPGLASGELFFGEGSRLTVL.

The gene calls are TRBV14 and TRBJ2-3, with TRBD1 as a possible D gene (6 bases). Germline V gene lookup returns CDR1 SGHDN and CDR2 FVKESK. The CDR3 contains 15 residues. V lost 0 bases and J 6 bases, leaving 13 bases between the germline ends. The CDR3 reads CASSQDRGSIDTQYF. The CDR3 coding sequence is TGTGCCAGCAGCCAAGATAGGGGGAGCATCGATACGCAGTATTTT.